The rows below give T cell receptor beta chains drawn from one sample of a study of regulatory T cells in long-lasting Graves disease. TCRdb re-called the multiplex PCR reads through MiXCR, storing one row per CDR3 protein. The data show about 660,000 distinct CDR3 sequences, 25% to 35% seen once. Sequenced material: peripheral blood mononuclear cells (PBMCs), taken when the disease was refractory, from a patient treated with antithyroid drugs. The receptors stem from a female donor with Graves disease. The CDR3 runs from the conserved cysteine through the conserved F or W. A D gene is named only where the DNA matches it firmly. Clone size is shown for a subset of rows, as once, few, many or a class of expanded clone.

V gene	clone size	D gene	J gene	CDR3 protein	CDR3 DNA
TRBV3-1	few	NA	TRBJ1-1	CASSQGDTRDAEAFF	TGTGCCAGCAGCCAAGGGGACACCCGTGACGCTGAAGCTTTCTTT
TRBV5-1	few	TRBD1	TRBJ2-7	CASSSLGQGGTYEQYF	TGCGCCAGCAGCTCCCTAGGACAGGGTGGGACCTACGAGCAGTACTTC
TRBV7-3	few	TRBD2	TRBJ2-5	CASSPGLAVLQETQYF	TGTGCCAGCAGCCCCGGACTAGCGGTCCTCCAAGAGACCCAGTACTTC
TRBV27	NA	NA	TRBJ1-5	CASRDGAGNNQPQHF	TGTGCCAGCAGAGACGGGGCAGGAAACAATCAGCCCCAGCATTTT
TRBV3-1	once	NA	TRBJ1-1	CASSPPNLLAKAFF	TGTGCCAGCAGCCCCCCGAATCTACTGGCGAAAGCTTTCTTT
TRBV11-1	NA	NA	TRBJ2-2	CASSLWDAEVGELFF	TGTGCCAGCAGCTTGTGGGACGCCGAGGTCGGGGAGCTGTTTTTT
TRBV12-3/TRBV12-4	NA	NA	TRBJ1-1	CASSLIGPEAFF	TGTGCCAGCAGTTTAATTGGCCCTGAAGCTTTCTTT
TRBV30	NA	NA	TRBJ2-3	CAWSVGDGQPDTQYF	TGTGCCTGGAGTGTTGGGGACGGACAACCAGATACGCAGTATTTT
TRBV9	NA	NA	TRBJ1-1	CASTLGLGYSEAFF	TGTGCCAGCACCCTGGGCCTGGGGTATTCTGAAGCTTTCTTT
TRBV9	NA	TRBD2	TRBJ2-1	CASSVTGTSGNNEQFF	TGTGCCAGCAGCGTTACCGGGACTAGCGGGAACAATGAGCAGTTCTTC